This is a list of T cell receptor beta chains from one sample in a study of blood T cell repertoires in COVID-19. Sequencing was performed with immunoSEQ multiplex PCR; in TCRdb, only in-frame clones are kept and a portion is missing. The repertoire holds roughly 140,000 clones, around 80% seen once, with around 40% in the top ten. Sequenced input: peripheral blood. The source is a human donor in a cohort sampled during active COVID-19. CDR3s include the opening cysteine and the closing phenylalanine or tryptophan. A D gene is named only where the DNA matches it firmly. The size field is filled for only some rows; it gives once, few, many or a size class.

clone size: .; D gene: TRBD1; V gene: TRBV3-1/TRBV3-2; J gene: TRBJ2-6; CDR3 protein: CASSQFRDRGSGANVLTF; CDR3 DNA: TGTGCCAGCAGCCAATTCCGGGACAGGGGCTCTGGGGCCAACGTCCTGACTTTC
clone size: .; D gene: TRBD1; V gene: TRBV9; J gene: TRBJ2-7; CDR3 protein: CASSPGQALPYEQYF; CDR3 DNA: TGTGCCAGCAGCCCTGGACAGGCTCTACCCTACGAGCAGTACTTC
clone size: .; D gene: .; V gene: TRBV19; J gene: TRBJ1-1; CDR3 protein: CASSPIRQRGDTEAFF; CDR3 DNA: TGTGCCAGTAGCCCCATCCGGCAACGGGGGGACACTGAAGCTTTCTTT
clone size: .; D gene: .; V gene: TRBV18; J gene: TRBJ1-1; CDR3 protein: CASSPPGENTEAFF; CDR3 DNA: TGTGCCAGCTCACCACCGGGCGAGAACACTGAAGCTTTCTTT
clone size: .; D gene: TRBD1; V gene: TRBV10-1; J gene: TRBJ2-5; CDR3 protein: CAGVQGALGETQYF; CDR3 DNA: TGCGCAGGGGTACAGGGGGCATTAGGAGAGACCCAGTACTTC
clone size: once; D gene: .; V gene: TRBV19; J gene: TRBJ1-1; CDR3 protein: CASSIGHQNTEAFF; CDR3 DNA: TGTGCCAGTAGTATAGGGCACCAGAACACTGAAGCTTTCTTT
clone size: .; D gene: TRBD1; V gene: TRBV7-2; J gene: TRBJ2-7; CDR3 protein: CASSYRQGREQYF; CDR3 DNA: TGTGCCAGCAGCTACAGACAGGGTCGCGAGCAGTACTTC
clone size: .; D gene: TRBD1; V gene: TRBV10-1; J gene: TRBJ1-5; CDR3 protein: CASKPLRTGQENQPQHF; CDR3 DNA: TGCGCCAGCAAACCCCTCAGGACAGGGCAGGAGAATCAGCCCCAGCATTTT
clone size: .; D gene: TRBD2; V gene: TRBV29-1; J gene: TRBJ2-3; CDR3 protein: CSVPTSGGGPDTQYF; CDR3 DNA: TGCAGCGTGCCCACTAGCGGGGGTGGTCCAGATACGCAGTATTTT
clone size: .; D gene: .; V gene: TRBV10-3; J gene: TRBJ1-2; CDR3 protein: CAISESKGKGPLVGYTF; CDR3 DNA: TGTGCCATCAGTGAGTCGAAAGGGAAGGGGCCTTTGGTGGGCTACACCTTC
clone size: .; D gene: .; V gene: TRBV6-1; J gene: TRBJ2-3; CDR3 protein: CASSEIGETDTQYF; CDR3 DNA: TGTGCCAGCAGTGAGATAGGGGAAACAGATACGCAGTATTTT
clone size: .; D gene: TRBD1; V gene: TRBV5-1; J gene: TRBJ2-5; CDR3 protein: CASSLAAGTVETQYF; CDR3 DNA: TGCGCCAGCAGCTTGGCCGCCGGGACAGTAGAGACCCAGTACTTC
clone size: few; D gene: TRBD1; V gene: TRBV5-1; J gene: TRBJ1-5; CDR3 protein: CASSAGTGGGNQPQHF; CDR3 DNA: TGCGCCAGCAGCGCCGGGACAGGGGGCGGCAATCAGCCCCAGCATTTT
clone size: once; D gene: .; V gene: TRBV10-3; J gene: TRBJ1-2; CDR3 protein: CAISVNSRYGYTF; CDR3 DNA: TGTGCCATCAGTGTTAACAGTAGATATGGCTACACCTTC
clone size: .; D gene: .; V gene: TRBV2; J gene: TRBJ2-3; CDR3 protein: CASSGGTSDTQYF; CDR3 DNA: TGTGCCAGCAGTGGAGGTACTTCAGATACGCAGTATTTT
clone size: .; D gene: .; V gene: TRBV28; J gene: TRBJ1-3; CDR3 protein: CASSGTRGFGNTIYF; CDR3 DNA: TGTGCCAGCAGTGGAACCCGGGGGTTTGGAAACACCATATATTTT
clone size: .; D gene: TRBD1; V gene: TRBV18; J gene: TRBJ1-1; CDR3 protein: CASSPLGQMNTEAFF; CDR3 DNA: TGTGCCAGCTCACCCCTGGGACAGATGAACACTGAAGCTTTCTTT
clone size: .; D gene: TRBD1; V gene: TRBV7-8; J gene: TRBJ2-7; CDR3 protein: CASSKDRGLSEQYF; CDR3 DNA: TGTGCCAGCAGCAAAGACAGGGGGTTGAGCGAGCAGTACTTC
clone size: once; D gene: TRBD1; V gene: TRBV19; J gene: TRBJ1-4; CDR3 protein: CASHSPGQGNEKLFF; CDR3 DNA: TGTGCCAGTCACTCGCCAGGACAGGGGAACGAAAAACTGTTTTTT
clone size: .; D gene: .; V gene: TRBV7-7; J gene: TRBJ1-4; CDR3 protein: CARPGVNEKLFF; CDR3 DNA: TGTGCCAGGCCGGGGGTTAATGAAAAACTGTTTTTT
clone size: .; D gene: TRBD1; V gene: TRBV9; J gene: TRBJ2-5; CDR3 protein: CASSPPTGQGVATQYF; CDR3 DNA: TGTGCCAGCAGCCCCCCAACCGGACAGGGTGTAGCGACCCAGTACTTC
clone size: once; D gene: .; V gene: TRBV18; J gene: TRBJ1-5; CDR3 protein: CASSPTRDINQPQHF; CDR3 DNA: TGTGCCAGCTCACCCACCCGGGACATTAATCAGCCCCAGCATTTT
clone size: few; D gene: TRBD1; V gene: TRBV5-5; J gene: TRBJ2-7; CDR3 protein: CASSSGPTGFSYEQYF; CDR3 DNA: TGTGCCAGCAGCTCGGGGCCGACAGGGTTTTCCTACGAGCAGTACTTC
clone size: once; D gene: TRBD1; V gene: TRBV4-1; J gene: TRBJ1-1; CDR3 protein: CASSQRQGYTEAFF; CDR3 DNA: TGCGCCAGCAGCCAGAGACAGGGTTACACTGAAGCTTTCTTT
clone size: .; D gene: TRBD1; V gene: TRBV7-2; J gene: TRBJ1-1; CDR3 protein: CASSPTSGGYTEAFF; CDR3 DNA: TGTGCCAGCAGCCCAACGTCAGGGGGCTACACTGAAGCTTTCTTT
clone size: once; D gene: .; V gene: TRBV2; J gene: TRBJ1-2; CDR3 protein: CASSEAQAMKLGYTF; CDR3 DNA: TGTGCCAGCAGTGAAGCGCAGGCTATGAAGCTCGGCTACACCTTC
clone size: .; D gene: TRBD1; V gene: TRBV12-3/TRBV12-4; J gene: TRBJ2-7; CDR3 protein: CASSQTGEAQYF; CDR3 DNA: TGTGCCAGCAGTCAGACAGGGGAAGCGCAGTACTTC
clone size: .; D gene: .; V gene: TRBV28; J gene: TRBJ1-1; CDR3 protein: CASSLGTPDMNTEAFF; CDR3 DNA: TGTGCCAGCAGTTTGGGGACACCTGATATGAACACTGAAGCTTTCTTT
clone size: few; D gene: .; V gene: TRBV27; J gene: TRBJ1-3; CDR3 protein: CASSLVGRGAGNTIYF; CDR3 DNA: TGTGCCAGCAGTTTAGTGGGCAGGGGAGCTGGAAACACCATATATTTT
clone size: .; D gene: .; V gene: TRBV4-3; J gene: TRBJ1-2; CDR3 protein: CASSHARGGGYTF; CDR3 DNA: TGCGCCAGCAGCCATGCGCGGGGCGGCGGCTACACCTTC
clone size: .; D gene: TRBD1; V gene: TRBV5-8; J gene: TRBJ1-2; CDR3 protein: CASSFDRANYGYTF; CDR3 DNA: TGTGCCAGCAGCTTTGACAGGGCAAACTATGGCTACACCTTC
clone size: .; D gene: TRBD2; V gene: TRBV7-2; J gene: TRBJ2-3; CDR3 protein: CASSPGLASDTQYF; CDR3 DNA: TGTGCCAGCAGCCCGGGACTAGCATCAGATACGCAGTATTTT
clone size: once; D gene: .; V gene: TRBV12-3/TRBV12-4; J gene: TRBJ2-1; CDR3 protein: CASGRELVEQFF; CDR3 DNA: TGTGCCAGCGGTCGGGAGCTTGTTGAGCAGTTCTTC
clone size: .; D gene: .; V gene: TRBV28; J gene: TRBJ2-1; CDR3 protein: CASSLFVGGSYNEQFF; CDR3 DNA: TGTGCCAGCAGTTTATTTGTCGGAGGCTCCTACAATGAGCAGTTCTTC
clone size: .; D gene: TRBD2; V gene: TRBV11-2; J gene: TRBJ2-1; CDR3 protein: CASSLVRTSGGYNEQFF; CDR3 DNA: TGTGCCAGCAGCTTAGTTCGGACTAGCGGGGGCTACAATGAGCAGTTCTTC
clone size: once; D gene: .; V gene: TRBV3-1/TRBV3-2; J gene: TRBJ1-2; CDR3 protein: CASSSGPTRGYTF; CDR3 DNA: TGTGCCAGCAGTTCCGGGCCTACTAGGGGCTACACCTTC
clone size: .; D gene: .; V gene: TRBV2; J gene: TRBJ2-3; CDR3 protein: CVSERYTDTQYF; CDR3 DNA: TGTGTAAGTGAGCGGTACACAGATACGCAGTATTTT
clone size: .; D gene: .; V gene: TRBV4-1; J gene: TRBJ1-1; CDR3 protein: CASSQDPLPLNTEAFF; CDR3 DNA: TGCGCCAGCAGCCAAGACCCCCTACCCCTGAACACTGAAGCTTTCTTT
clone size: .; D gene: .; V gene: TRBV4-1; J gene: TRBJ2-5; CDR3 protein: CASRGDFNQETQYF; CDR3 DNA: TGCGCCAGCAGGGGAGACTTCAACCAAGAGACCCAGTACTTC
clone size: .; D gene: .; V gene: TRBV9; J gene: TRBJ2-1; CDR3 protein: CASSVEPGQGNEQFF; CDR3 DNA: TGTGCCAGCAGCGTAGAGCCCGGGCAGGGGAATGAGCAGTTCTTC
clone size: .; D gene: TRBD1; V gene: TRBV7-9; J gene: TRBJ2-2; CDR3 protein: CASRSGTGTGTGELFF; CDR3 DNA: TGTGCCAGCAGGTCCGGGACAGGAACGGGCACCGGGGAGCTGTTTTTT
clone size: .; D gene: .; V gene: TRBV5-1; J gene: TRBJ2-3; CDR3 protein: CASSLVTGGPTDTQYF; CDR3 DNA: TGCGCCAGCAGCTTGGTTACCGGGGGGCCCACAGATACGCAGTATTTT
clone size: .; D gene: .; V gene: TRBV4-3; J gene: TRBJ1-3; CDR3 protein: CASSQGSGGNTIYF; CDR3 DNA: TGCGCCAGCAGCCAAGGGTCGGGGGGAAACACCATATATTTT